The rows below give T cell receptor beta chains drawn from one sample of a study of response to subunit inactivated influenza vaccine. MiXCR, run by TCRdb on the RT-PCR reads, gives a single entry per CDR3 protein. Of around 530,000 distinct CDR3 sequences in the sample, approximately 15% are singletons; the top ten hold less than 4%. Sequencing used CD4+ T cells sorted from PBMCs, obtained less than 30 months after vaccination. These receptor sequences come from a man aged 45 to 75 who received an inactivated influenza vaccine. The CDR3 runs from the conserved cysteine through the conserved F or W. D genes are given only for firm matches. Only some rows state a clone size, as once, few, many or a class for expanded clones.

J gene | clone size | V gene | D gene | CDR3 protein | CDR3 DNA
TRBJ1-4 | - | TRBV12-3/TRBV12-4 | - | CASSLELPFEKLFF | TGTGCCAGCAGTTTGGAACTCCCATTTGAAAAACTGTTTTTT
TRBJ1-2 | - | TRBV6-5 | - | CASRGGVGGYTF | TGTGCCAGCAGGGGGGGGGTGGGCGGCTACACCTTC
TRBJ2-1 | few | TRBV5-1 | TRBD2 | CASSLGGGVNEQFF | TGCGCCAGCAGCCTGGGGGGAGGGGTCAATGAGCAGTTCTTC
TRBJ2-7 | - | TRBV7-9 | - | CASSLARGYSSYEQYF | TGTGCCAGCAGCTTAGCTAGGGGGTATAGCTCCTACGAGCAGTACTTC
TRBJ2-3 | many | TRBV29-1 | TRBD2 | CSVERLAGSTDTQYF | TGCAGCGTTGAACGGCTAGCGGGATCCACAGATACGCAGTATTTT
TRBJ2-2 | few | TRBV20-1 | - | CSASPPGSDTGELFF | TGCAGTGCTAGCCCCCCGGGGAGTGACACCGGGGAGCTGTTTTTT
TRBJ1-3 | - | TRBV7-2 | - | CASSSTPGGNSGNTIYF | TGTGCCAGCAGCTCCACCCCTGGGGGGAACTCTGGAAACACCATATATTTT
TRBJ2-1 | - | TRBV12-3/TRBV12-4 | TRBD1 | CASRGTGGAYNEQFF | TGTGCCAGCAGAGGGACAGGGGGAGCCTACAATGAGCAGTTCTTC
TRBJ1-1 | few | TRBV3-1 | - | CASSQVEGEAEAFF | TGTGCCAGCAGCCAAGTAGAAGGGGAGGCTGAAGCTTTCTTT
TRBJ1-4 | few | TRBV9 | TRBD1 | CASSAGTGGGKEKLFF | TGTGCCAGCAGCGCCGGGACAGGGGGTGGAAAGGAAAAACTGTTTTTT
TRBJ1-5 | - | TRBV20-1 | - | CSAGGGGNQPQHF | TGCAGTGCAGGGGGAGGAGGCAATCAGCCCCAGCATTTT